Shown below are 29 T cell receptor beta chains from a single sample sequenced in a study of graft-versus-host responses after intestinal transplantation. Their cognate antigens are unknown. This table comes from immunoSEQ multiplex PCR, and its TCRdb copy is limited to in-frame clones, with some not included. The data hold more than 95,000 clones, with 90% observed a single time. The input for sequencing was unstimulated CD4+ T cells sorted from spleen or lymph node cells, taken before intestinal transplant. These receptors originate from a human donor who received an intestinal transplant.

This chain links TRBV29-1 with TRBJ2-3; 8 bases fit TRBD2. The CDR3 sequence is 13 residues long. Germline V CDR1 and CDR2: SQVTM, ANQGSEA. The V segment lost 7 bases and the J segment 0 bases; nucleotides outside the gene matches: 3. The CDR3 region has the DNA TGCAGCGCCTCTAGCGGGAGCACAGATACGCAGTATTTT. Its translation is CSASSGSTDTQYF.

The chain uses TRBV28 and TRBJ1-2; no definite D call. The germline V gene has CDR1 MDHEN and CDR2 SYDVKM. V was trimmed by 6 bases and J by 8 bases, leaving 22 bases between them. The CDR3 consists of 15 residues. The CDR3 here is CASSPSPRPDEGYTF. The CDR3 DNA reads TGTGCCAGCAGCCCATCCCCTAGACCCGACGAAGGCTACACCTTC.

The chain employs TRBV6-1 and TRBJ1-1, with unresolved D. Trimming removed 2 bases from V and 7 bases from J, with 8 bases in between. In germline, CDR1 is MNHNS, CDR2 SASEGT. This CDR3 contains 12 residues. CDR3 DNA sequence: TGTGCCAGCAGTGAACGGTTAATTGAAGCTTTCTTT. This translates into CASSERLIEAFF.

The gene calls are TRBV11-2 and TRBJ2-7; 7 nucleotides match TRBD2. V trimming: 1 base; J trimming: 6 bases; junction bases outside the gene matches: 6. Per germline, CDR1 SGHAT and CDR2 FQNNGV. This CDR3 comprises 14 residues. The CDR3 region is CASSLVPAGFEQYF. The CDR3 nucleotides read TGTGCCAGCAGCTTAGTGCCAGCGGGATTCGAGCAGTACTTC.

Here the CDR3 reads CAWSSPGQGAFYNSPLHF. The CDR3 DNA reads as TGTGCCTGGAGTTCACCGGGACAGGGGGCCTTCTATAATTCACCCCTCCACTTT. This sequence joins TRBV30 and TRBJ1-6, with TRBD1 matching over 12 bases. The CDR3 runs 18 residues. V dropped 2 bases and J dropped 3; count of bases not matched to a gene: 8. Germline V lookup: CDR1 GTSNPN, CDR2 SVGIG (reference sequence).

This chain links TRBV28 with TRBJ2-1; 11 nucleotides align to TRBD2. CDR3 length equals 17 residues. J gave up 5 bases and V 3 bases, and 9 bases lay outside the gene matches. The germline gives CDR1 MDHEN, CDR2 SYDVKM. CDR3: CASSFTILAGVNNEQFF. The CDR3 bases are TGTGCCAGCAGTTTCACTATACTAGCGGGAGTAAACAATGAGCAGTTCTTC.

The chain couples TRBV10-2 to TRBJ2-5, with 9 bases fitting TRBD2. V was clipped by 3 bases and J by 6 bases; unmatched bases: 5. CDR1 is WSHSY and CDR2 is SAAADI in the germline V gene. The CDR3 covers 14 residues. CDR3 amino acids: CASSEDSGRKTQYF. CDR3 nucleotides: TGCGCCAGCAGTGAAGATAGCGGGAGAAAGACCCAGTACTTC.

V and J are TRBV5-1 and TRBJ2-4, with 11 bases lining up with TRBD1. This CDR3 has 16 residues. J gave up 0 bases and V 3 bases, and 2 bases lay outside the gene matches. Germline CDR1 and CDR2: SGHRS and YFSETQ. The CDR3 coding sequence is TGCGCCAGCAGCTGGACAGGGGGCGCAGCCAAAAACATTCAGTACTTC. It encodes CASSWTGGAAKNIQYF.

The J gene is TRBJ2-7, the V gene TRBV30; D is unclear. From germline, CDR1 is GTSNPN and CDR2 SVGIG (reference sequence). The CDR3 is 14 residues long. Between the trimmed V and J ends, which lost 4 bases and 2 bases, there was a span of 15 bases. CDR3 amino acids: CAWKQAVLAYEQYF. Here the CDR3 DNA reads TGTGCCTGGAAGCAAGCAGTTCTAGCCTACGAGCAGTACTTC.

The chain employs TRBV6-1 and TRBJ2-5; D might be TRBD1 (6 bases). This CDR3 comprises 15 residues. The germline V gene encodes CDR1 MNHNS and CDR2 SASEGT. The V end was cut by 1 base, the J end by 2 bases, with 11 bases between. The CDR3 sequence is CASSEGGRGQETQYF. As DNA, the CDR3 is TGTGCCAGCAGTGAAGGGGGCAGGGGACAAGAGACCCAGTACTTC.

V gene TRBV10-2 combines with J gene TRBJ2-7, with D perhaps TRBD1 (6 bases). V lost 3 bases and J 2 bases, leaving 11 bases between the germline ends. The germline gives CDR1 WSHSY, CDR2 SAAADI. The CDR3 extends over 14 amino acids. The CDR3 is CASSDAGATYEQYF. The CDR3 nucleotides read TGCGCCAGCAGTGATGCAGGGGCGACCTACGAGCAGTACTTC.

The chain uses TRBV2 and TRBJ1-1, with a possible D match to TRBD1 (6 bases). The CDR3 contains 12 residues. Per germline, CDR1 SNHLY and CDR2 FYNNEI. V lost 4 bases and J 9 bases, leaving 12 bases between the germline ends. The CDR3 sequence: CASSGRTEQAFF. The CDR3 nucleotides are TGTGCCAGCAGTGGCCGGACAGAGCAAGCTTTCTTT.

The genes are TRBV5-1 and TRBJ1-6, with TRBD1 identical over 8 bases. CDR1 is SGHRS, CDR2 YFSETQ, per germline. V lost 0 bases, J lost 6 bases, and 2 bases stayed unmatched. The CDR3 is 15 residues long. The CDR3, as DNA: TGCGCCAGCAGCTTGGGGGGACAGGTTAATTCACCCCTCCACTTT. It codes for CASSLGGQVNSPLHF.

The chain combines TRBV28 with TRBJ1-2; D may be TRBD1 (5 bases). The germline V and J ends were trimmed by 5 bases and 3 bases, with 19 bases remaining between them. CDR1 MDHEN and CDR2 SYDVKM come from the germline V gene. The CDR3 extends over 16 amino acids. The CDR3: CASSPPWGGLDYGYTF. CDR3 sequence (DNA): TGTGCCAGCAGTCCCCCTTGGGGCGGTCTGGACTATGGCTACACCTTC.

This chain uses TRBV2 with TRBJ1-5; possible D gene TRBD1, 5 bases. The germline gives CDR1 SNHLY, CDR2 FYNNEI. This CDR3 contains 14 residues. V lost 8 bases and J lost 7, with 18 bases in between. CDR3 amino acids: CASGRDIAIQPQHF. Here the CDR3 DNA reads TGTGCCAGCGGCAGGGATATCGCAATACAGCCCCAGCATTTT.

The rearrangement links TRBV30 to TRBJ2-6; D remains unclear. V was clipped by 3 bases and J by 0 bases, with 9 bases between them. The CDR3 has 15 amino acids. Per the germline V gene, CDR1 is GTSNPN and CDR2 is SVGIG (reference sequence). In DNA form, the CDR3 reads TGTGCCTGGAGCCCTCAGGTCTCTGGGGCCAACGTCCTGACTTTC. Translation gives CAWSPQVSGANVLTF.

The chain couples TRBV5-1 to TRBJ2-7; D is possibly TRBD1 (6 bases). This CDR3 region has 14 residues. Germline V gene lookup returns CDR1 SGHRS and CDR2 YFSETQ. The V end lost 2 bases, the J end lost 3 bases, and 12 bases lay between the germline ends. CDR3 nucleotides: TGCGCCAGCAGCTTCACAGGGTTCTACTACGAGCAGTACTTC. Amino acid sequence: CASSFTGFYYEQYF.

The rearrangement uses TRBV6-5 and TRBJ2-3; D might be TRBD2 (6 bases). V was shortened by 5 bases and J by 1 base, with 13 bases between the two germline ends. The CDR3 is 15 amino acids. The germline CDR1 and CDR2 sequences are MNHEY and SVGAGI. In nucleotides, the CDR3 is TGTGCCAGCAGTCCCTCCTGGGAGGGCACAGATACGCAGTATTTT. Amino acids: CASSPSWEGTDTQYF.

This chain links TRBV30 with TRBJ1-1; the D is unclear. The CDR3 is made up of 12 amino acids. The germline V and J ends were trimmed by 4 bases and 7 bases, with 13 bases remaining between them. Germline-derived CDR1 and CDR2 are GTSNPN and SVGIG (reference sequence). The CDR3 region is CAWTSLRLEAFF. The CDR3 DNA sequence: TGTGCCTGGACTTCCCTGAGGCTTGAAGCTTTCTTT.

The chain combines TRBV9 with TRBJ1-2; TRBD1 agrees at 7 bases. J lost 0 bases, V lost 4 bases, and 6 bases had no gene match. CDR1 SGDLS and CDR2 YYNGEE come from the germline V gene. This CDR3 has 15 residues. This CDR3 is CASSLRDSPNYGYTF. Written as DNA, the CDR3 is TGTGCCAGCAGCCTACGGGACAGTCCTAACTATGGCTACACCTTC.

The chain couples TRBV2 to TRBJ2-2; D is undetermined. This CDR3 has 14 residues. V lost 6 bases, J lost 1 base, and 9 bases lay in between. Germline V gene data show CDR1 as SNHLY and CDR2 as FYNNEI. The CDR3, as DNA: TGTGCCAGCAGCTCCAGACAGAACACCGGGGAGCTGTTTTTT. As protein: CASSSRQNTGELFF.

This clone was recorded only once. The rearrangement uses TRBV19 and TRBJ1-1; a possible D gene is TRBD1 (6 bases). This CDR3 contains 13 residues. Trimming took off 3 bases at V and 7 bases at J, with 12 bases between the two ends. Germline CDR1 reads LNHDA; CDR2 reads SQIVND (reference sequence). Here the CDR3 reads CASSMKRGSEAFF. As DNA, the CDR3 is TGTGCCAGTAGTATGAAAAGGGGGAGTGAAGCTTTCTTT.

The table lists this clone with a count of one. The chain employs TRBV7-3 and TRBJ2-3; 8 nucleotides match TRBD1. The CDR3 sequence is 15 residues long. Per germline, CDR1 SGHTA and CDR2 FQGTGA. J was trimmed by 3 bases and V by 3 bases; bases with no gene match: 5. CDR3 in amino acids: CASSFRGQWTDTQYF. The CDR3 DNA reads TGTGCCAGCAGCTTCAGGGGGCAGTGGACAGATACGCAGTATTTT.

The rearrangement links TRBV2 to TRBJ1-1; D not resolved. This CDR3 has 11 amino acids. The germline CDR1 and CDR2 sequences are SNHLY and FYNNEI. Deletions cut 6 bases from V and 1 base from J, with 3 bases between. CDR3 in DNA: TGTGCCAGCAGGGCGAACACTGAAGCTTTCTTT. Its protein is CASRANTEAFF.

This clone was counted a few times. The genes are TRBV6-1 and TRBJ1-4; no reliable D call. The ends were cut back, 2 bases at V and 10 bases at J, with 11 bases in the middle. This CDR3 region has 13 residues. Germline loops: CDR1 MNHNS, CDR2 SASEGT. The CDR3 reads CASSELVSGKLFF. CDR3 DNA: TGTGCCAGCAGTGAATTGGTGTCCGGAAAACTGTTTTTT.

The chain has TRBV30 and TRBJ1-2; possibly TRBD1 for D (6 bases). V was clipped by 4 bases and J by 4 bases, with 16 bases between them. Germline CDR1 is GTSNPN and CDR2 is SVGIG (reference sequence). The CDR3 contains 14 residues. The CDR3 is CAWKGVNEVYGYTF. In nucleotides, the CDR3 is TGTGCCTGGAAGGGGGTTAATGAGGTCTATGGCTACACCTTC.

Note on this clone: The same CDR3 also results from other DNA sequences found in this sample. The V call is TRBV6-5, the J call TRBJ2-2, with a possible D match to TRBD1 (6 bases). V dropped 5 bases and J dropped 0 bases, with 10 bases sitting between them. The CDR3 is 15 residues long. The germline gives CDR1 MNHEY, CDR2 SVGAGI. CDR3 bases: TGTGCCAGCAGTATACAGGGAACGAACACCGGGGAGCTGTTTTTT. Its protein product is CASSIQGTNTGELFF.

The chain recombines TRBV6-5 with TRBJ2-1; D may be TRBD1 (6 bases). The germline V gene encodes CDR1 MNHEY and CDR2 SVGAGI. The CDR3 spans 15 residues. Trimming took off 6 bases at V and 2 bases at J, with 14 bases between the two ends. CDR3 sequence: CASRPFKGAYNEQFF. DNA for the CDR3: TGTGCCAGCAGGCCGTTTAAGGGGGCCTACAATGAGCAGTTCTTC.

CDR3 in DNA: TGTGCCAGCAGCCCCACTAGCGGGGACACCGGGGAGCTGTTTTTT. It yields the protein CASSPTSGDTGELFF. The V gene is TRBV9, the J gene TRBJ2-2, with TRBD2 matching 10 bases. The CDR3 covers 15 residues. Germline CDR1 and CDR2: SGDLS and YYNGEE. V dropped 4 bases and J dropped 3; count of bases not matched to a gene: 3. The full variable domain, its missing parts supplied by reference TRBV9 and TRBJ2-2, is DSGVTQTPKHLITATGQRVTLRCSPRSGDLSVYWYQQSLDQGLQFLIQYYNGEERAKGNILERFSAQQFPDLHSELNLSSLELGDSALYFCASSPTSGDTGELFFGEGSRLTVL.